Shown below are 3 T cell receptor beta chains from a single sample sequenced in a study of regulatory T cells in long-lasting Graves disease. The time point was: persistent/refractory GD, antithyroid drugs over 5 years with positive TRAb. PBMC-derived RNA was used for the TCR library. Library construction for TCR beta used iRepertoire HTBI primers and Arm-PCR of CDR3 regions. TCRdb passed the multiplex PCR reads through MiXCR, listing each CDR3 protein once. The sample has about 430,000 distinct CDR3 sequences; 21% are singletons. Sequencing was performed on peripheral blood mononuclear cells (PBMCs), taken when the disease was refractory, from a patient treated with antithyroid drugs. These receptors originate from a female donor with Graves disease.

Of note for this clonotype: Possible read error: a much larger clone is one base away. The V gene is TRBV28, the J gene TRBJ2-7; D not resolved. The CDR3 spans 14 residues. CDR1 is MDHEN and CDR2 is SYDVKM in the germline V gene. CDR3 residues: CASSATGTTYERYF. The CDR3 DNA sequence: TGTGCCAGCAGTGCCACCGGCACCACCTACGAGCGGTACTTC.

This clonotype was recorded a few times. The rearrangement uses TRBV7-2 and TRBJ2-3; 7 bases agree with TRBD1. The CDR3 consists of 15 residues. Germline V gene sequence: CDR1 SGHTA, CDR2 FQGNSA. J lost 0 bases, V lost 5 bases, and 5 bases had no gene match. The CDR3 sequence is CASSVTGQSTDTQYF. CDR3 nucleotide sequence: TGTGCCAGCAGCGTAACGGGACAGAGCACAGATACGCAGTATTTT.

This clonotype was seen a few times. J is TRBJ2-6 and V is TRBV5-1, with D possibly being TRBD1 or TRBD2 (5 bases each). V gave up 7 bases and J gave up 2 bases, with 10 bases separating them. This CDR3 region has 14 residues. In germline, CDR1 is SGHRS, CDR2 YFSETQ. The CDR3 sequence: CASLSGPGANVLTF. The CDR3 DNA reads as TGCGCCAGCCTCTCGGGGCCTGGGGCCAACGTCCTGACTTTC.